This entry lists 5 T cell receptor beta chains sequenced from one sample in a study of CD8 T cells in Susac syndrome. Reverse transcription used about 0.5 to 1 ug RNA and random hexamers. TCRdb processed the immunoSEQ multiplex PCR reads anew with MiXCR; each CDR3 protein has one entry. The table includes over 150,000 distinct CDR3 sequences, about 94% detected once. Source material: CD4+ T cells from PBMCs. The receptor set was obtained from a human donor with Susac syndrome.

CDR3 DNA sequence: TGTGCCAGCAGCACCTACCCGGGACAGTCCTACGAGCAGTACTTC. As protein: CASSTYPGQSYEQYF. V is TRBV7-3 and J is TRBJ2-7, with 7 positions matching TRBD1. Germline V gene sequence: CDR1 SGHTA, CDR2 FQGTGA. The ends lost 5 bases at V and 1 base at J; junction bases unmatched: 8. CDR3 size: 15 residues. The full variable domain, its missing parts supplied by reference TRBV7-3 and TRBJ2-7, is GAGVSQTPSNKVTEKGKYVELRCDPISGHTALYWYRQSLGQGPEFLIYFQGTGAADDSGLPNDRFFAVRPEGSVSTLKIQRTERGDSAVYLCASSTYPGQSYEQYFGPGTRLTVT.

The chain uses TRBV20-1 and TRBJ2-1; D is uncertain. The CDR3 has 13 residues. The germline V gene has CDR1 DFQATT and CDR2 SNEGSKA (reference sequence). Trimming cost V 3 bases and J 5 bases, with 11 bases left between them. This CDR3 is CSARETRDNEQFF. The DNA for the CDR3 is TGCAGTGCTAGGGAGACCCGCGACAATGAGCAGTTCTTC.

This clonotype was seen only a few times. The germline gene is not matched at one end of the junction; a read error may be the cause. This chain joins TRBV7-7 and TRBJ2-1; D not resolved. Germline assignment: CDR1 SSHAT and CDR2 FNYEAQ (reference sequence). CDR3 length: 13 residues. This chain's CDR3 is CASSLGLNNEQFF. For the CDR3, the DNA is TGTGCTAGCAGCTTAGGGTTAAACAATGAGCAGTTCTTC.

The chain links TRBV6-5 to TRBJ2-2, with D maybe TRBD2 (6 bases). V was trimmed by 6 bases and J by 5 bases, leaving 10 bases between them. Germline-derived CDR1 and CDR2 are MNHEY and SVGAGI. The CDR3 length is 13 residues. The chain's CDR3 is CASRGGRTGELFF. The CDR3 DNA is TGTGCCAGCAGGGGAGGCCGTACCGGGGAGCTGTTTTTT.

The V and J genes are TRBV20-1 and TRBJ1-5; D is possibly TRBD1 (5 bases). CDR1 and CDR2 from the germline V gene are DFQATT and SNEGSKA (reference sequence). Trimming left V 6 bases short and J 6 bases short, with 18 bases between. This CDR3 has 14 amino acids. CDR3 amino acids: CSAADLGGSQPQHF. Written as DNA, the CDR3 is TGCAGTGCCGCAGACCTTGGGGGGAGTCAGCCCCAGCATTTT.